The 30 T cell receptor beta chains given below trace back to one sample, sequenced in a study of blood T cell repertoires in COVID-19. Sequencing used immunoSEQ multiplex PCR; TCRdb keeps in-frame clones, though not all of them. This repertoire shows about 240,000 clones, roughly 87% found once; its top ten account for 6% to 9%. Sequenced sample: peripheral blood. The source of these receptors is a man aged 55 to 70 who had recovered from COVID-19.

The gene calls are TRBV11-2 and TRBJ1-6; 7 bases agree with TRBD1. The ends lost 3 bases at V and 0 bases at J; junction bases unmatched: 2. The CDR3 consists of 16 residues. The germline V gene encodes CDR1 SGHAT and CDR2 FQNNGV. The DNA for the CDR3 is TGTGCCAGCAGCTTCGGACAGGACTCCTATAATTCACCCCTCCACTTT. Protein: CASSFGQDSYNSPLHF. The whole variable domain, remainder taken from reference TRBV11-2 and TRBJ1-6, is EAGVAQSPRYKIIEKRQSVAFWCNPISGHATLYWYQQILGQGPKLLIQFQNNGVVDDSQLPKDRFSAERLKGVDSTLKIQPAKLEDSAVYLCASSFGQDSYNSPLHFGNGTRLTVT.

There are a few counts of this clone. The chain joins TRBV5-1 to TRBJ2-7; TRBD2 aligns across 8 bases. Germline values: CDR1 SGHRS, CDR2 YFSETQ. With 4 bases clipped from V and 3 bases from J, the junction kept 6 bases outside the gene matches. The CDR3 consists of 14 residues. CDR3 nucleotide sequence: TGCGCCAGCAGCGCGGGGGGCGCGGACTACGAGCAGTACTTC. This encodes CASSAGGADYEQYF.

The chain recombines TRBV3-1 (or the pseudogene TRBV3-2) with TRBJ2-3, with D possibly being TRBD1 (6 bases). The V gene's germline CDR1 is LGHDT and CDR2 YNNKEL (reference sequence). V shed 2 bases and J shed 3 bases, with 6 bases lying between them. The CDR3 is 13 residues long. The CDR3 loop reads CASSQQGTDTQYF. The CDR3 bases are TGTGCCAGCAGCCAACAGGGGACAGATACGCAGTATTTT.

The rearrangement links TRBV10-3 to TRBJ2-7; weak D call: TRBD2 (5 bases). The CDR3 loop spans 14 amino acids. Germline CDR1 is ENHRY and CDR2 is SYGVKD. The V and J ends lost 4 bases and 3 bases respectively, with 13 bases between them. CDR3 sequence: CAISGGRNNYEQYF. The CDR3 bases are TGTGCCATCAGTGGAGGGAGAAACAACTACGAGCAGTACTTC.

This sequence joins TRBV7-9 and TRBJ1-1; D might be TRBD1 (6 bases). Germline V gives CDR1 SEHNR, CDR2 FQNEAQ (reference sequence). The CDR3 sequence is 15 residues long. Trimming removed 5 bases at V and 0 bases at J, with 13 bases between. DNA of the CDR3: TGTGCCAGCAGCCTTGGACAGCCAATGAACACTGAAGCTTTCTTT. This encodes CASSLGQPMNTEAFF.

The CDR3 bases are TGTGCCAGCAGCCCGTGGGGCAACAACCAAGAGACCCAGTACTTC. Protein: CASSPWGNNQETQYF. The chain has TRBV7-6 and TRBJ2-5; D might be TRBD1 (5 bases). Germline CDR1 is SGHVS and CDR2 is FNYEAQ. This CDR3 region has 15 residues. V lost 5 bases to trimming and J lost 0 bases, with 13 bases between them.

The chain uses TRBV12-2 and TRBJ1-3; the table's D gene call, TRBD1, was not cross checked with the DNA. TRBV12-2 is labeled a pseudogene. The CDR3 consists of 18 residues. The CDR3 DNA reads TGTGCAAGTCGCTTAGGGGACACCCAATTTTTCTCTGGAAACACCATATATTTT. Translation gives CASRLGDTQFFSGNTIYF.

The chain links TRBV5-1 to TRBJ2-3; D gene unclear. The germline gives CDR1 SGHRS, CDR2 YFSETQ. The CDR3 sequence is 15 residues long. Trimming took off 0 bases at V and 2 bases at J, with 10 bases between the two ends. Here the CDR3 reads CASSLGGRYTDTQYF. The DNA of the CDR3 is TGCGCCAGCAGCTTGGGTGGCCGATACACAGATACGCAGTATTTT.

The chain uses TRBV5-1 and TRBJ2-5; TRBD1 matches at 8 bases. The trim removed 3 bases at V and 3 bases at J, leaving 10 bases unmatched. This CDR3 has 16 residues. Germline CDR1 is SGHRS and CDR2 is YFSETQ. The CDR3 spells CASSWRTGSFEETQYF. CDR3 sequence (DNA): TGCGCCAGCAGCTGGAGGACAGGGTCATTTGAAGAGACCCAGTACTTC.

The rearrangement uses TRBV18 and TRBJ1-6, with D unresolved. Trimming stripped 4 bases from V and 10 bases from J, with 14 bases between. This CDR3 region has 14 residues. Germline assignment: CDR1 KGHSH and CDR2 LQKENI. CDR3 DNA sequence: TGTGCCAGCTCACTCCCAACATACCCATCACCCCTCCACTTT. Protein sequence: CASSLPTYPSPLHF.

This chain uses TRBV7-8 with TRBJ1-5; D is ambiguous. With 5 bases removed from V and 3 bases from J, the gap between germline ends came to 8 bases. This CDR3 is 13 amino acids long. The germline gives CDR1 SGHVS, CDR2 FQNEAQ. CDR3 nucleotide sequence: TGTGCCAGCAGCCGCAGTTTCAATCAGCCCCAGCATTTT. It is translated as CASSRSFNQPQHF.

Regarding this clone: The junction does not match germline at one end; this may be a read error. V is TRBV27 and J is TRBJ1-6, with a possible D match to TRBD1 (6 bases). Germline CDR1 and CDR2: MNHEY and SMNVEV (reference sequence). CDR3 size: 16 residues. The CDR3 DNA reads TGTGCCAGCAGCTTATACCTGGGCGGGGGCAATTCACCCCTCCACTTT. The encoded protein is CASSLYLGGGNSPLHF.

The V call is TRBV12-3 or TRBV12-4, the J call TRBJ1-1; perhaps TRBD1 as D (5 bases). The CDR3 runs 13 residues. Deletions cut 3 bases from V and 2 bases from J, with 7 bases between. CDR3 sequence reads: CASSFDSNTEAFF. The CDR3 DNA reads as TGTGCCAGCAGTTTTGACAGCAACACTGAAGCTTTCTTT.

This chain uses TRBV29-1 with TRBJ2-5; 7 bases match TRBD2. CDR3 size: 14 residues. Germline assignment: CDR1 SQVTM and CDR2 ANQGSEA. V lost 8 bases and J lost 1; bases outside the gene matches: 10. CDR3 in DNA: TGCAGCCTCCGGACTAGAGGGTTCCAAGAGACCCAGTACTTC. Translating gives CSLRTRGFQETQYF. Using reference TRBV29-1 and TRBJ2-5 for the parts outside the CDR3, the full variable domain is SAVISQKPSRDICQRGTSLTIQCQVDSQVTMMFWYRQQPGQSLTLIATANQGSEATYESGFVIDKFPISRPNLTFSTLTVSNMSPEDSSIYLCSLRTRGFQETQYFGPGTRLLVL.

Concerning this clone itself: The junction does not match germline at one end; this may be a read error. For the CDR3, the DNA is TGTGCCAGCAGCTCAGGGGGACAAGGCTCCCACGAGCAGTACTTC. Translating it yields CASSSGGQGSHEQYF. The chain uses TRBV5-4 and TRBJ2-7; 7 bases are a match to TRBD1. Germline CDR1 SGHNT, CDR2 YYREEE (reference sequence). This CDR3 is 15 amino acids long.

This clone was seen more than once but under ten times. This chain links TRBV7-9 with TRBJ1-1; the D gene is possibly TRBD1 (6 bases). The CDR3 runs 15 residues. V was clipped by 6 bases and J by 2 bases, with 16 bases between them. Germline V lookup: CDR1 SEHNR, CDR2 FQNEAQ (reference sequence). This CDR3 reads CASRQQGSPNTEAFF. DNA of the CDR3: TGTGCCAGCAGACAACAGGGCTCCCCTAACACTGAAGCTTTCTTT.

This chain joins TRBV6-5 and TRBJ1-1; no firm D call. V was trimmed by 4 bases and J by 1 base, leaving 13 bases between them. The CDR3 sequence is 15 residues long. Germline V CDR1 and CDR2: MNHEY, SVGAGI. This CDR3 is CASSSFSGRNTEAFF. The CDR3 region has the DNA TGTGCCAGCAGTTCCTTCTCGGGTAGGAACACTGAAGCTTTCTTT.

The CDR3 spells CASVSQGQGNSPLHF. The CDR3 region has the DNA TGTGCCAGCGTCTCTCAGGGACAGGGAAATTCACCCCTCCACTTT. This chain connects TRBV7-9 to TRBJ1-6, with 9 positions matching TRBD1. This CDR3 region has 15 residues. Trimming at V came to 8 bases and at J to 7 bases, leaving 9 bases not matched to a gene. Germline values: CDR1 SEHNR, CDR2 FQNEAQ (reference sequence).

The J gene is TRBJ1-2, the V gene TRBV4-1; 8 bases fit TRBD1. The CDR3 covers 16 residues. Germline V CDR1 and CDR2: MGHRA, YSYEKL. V shed 1 base, J shed 2 bases, and the junction held 6 bases outside the gene matches. This chain's CDR3 is CASSQGTGMKNYGYTF. CDR3 DNA sequence: TGCGCCAGCAGCCAAGGGACAGGGATGAAAAACTATGGCTACACCTTC.

A few counts support this clone. The J gene is TRBJ2-7, the V gene TRBV11-2; possibly TRBD2 for D (6 bases). The CDR3 consists of 16 residues. V gave up 5 bases and J gave up 3 bases, with 20 bases separating them. From germline, CDR1 is SGHAT and CDR2 FQNNGV. CDR3 region: CASSLALLGGNYEQYF. As DNA, the CDR3 is TGTGCCAGCAGCCTCGCCCTCCTCGGGGGAAACTACGAGCAGTACTTC.

V and J are TRBV2 and TRBJ1-2, with D hard to call. This CDR3 is 13 amino acids long. V was clipped by 2 bases and J by 5 bases, with 9 bases between them. Germline CDR1 reads SNHLY; CDR2 reads FYNNEI. The CDR3 sequence is CASSEMVDYGYTF. The DNA of the CDR3 is TGTGCCAGCAGTGAAATGGTAGATTATGGCTACACCTTC.

The chain uses TRBV19 and TRBJ2-3; D might be TRBD1 (6 bases). The CDR3 extends over 14 amino acids. V lost 5 bases, J lost 6 bases, and 15 bases lay in between. Germline V gene sequence: CDR1 LNHDA, CDR2 SQIVND (reference sequence). CDR3 protein: CASSQQGSSDTQYF. CDR3 nucleotides: TGTGCCAGTAGTCAACAGGGAAGCAGCGATACGCAGTATTTT.

The chain couples TRBV28 to TRBJ2-1, with 9 bases lining up with TRBD1. CDR3 length: 16 amino acids. V lost 2 bases, J lost 4 bases, and 6 bases stayed unmatched. Germline loops: CDR1 MDHEN, CDR2 SYDVKM. As DNA, the CDR3 is TGTGCCAGCAGTTTACTCCGGGACAGGGCTTACAATGAGCAGTTCTTC. Its protein product is CASSLLRDRAYNEQFF.

The genes are TRBV6-1 and TRBJ1-4; tentative D call: TRBD1 (5 bases). This CDR3 region has 18 residues. V lost 2 bases and J lost 5, with 21 bases in between. Germline-derived CDR1 and CDR2 are MNHNS and SASEGT. The CDR3 DNA is TGTGCCAGCAGTGAACGTCCCCCAGGGAGGATGGGGAATGAAAAACTGTTTTTT. This sequence encodes CASSERPPGRMGNEKLFF.

This sequence joins TRBV5-4 and TRBJ2-4; TRBD1 matches 8 bases. Germline values: CDR1 SGHNT, CDR2 YYREEE (reference sequence). Germline trimming cut 2 bases from V and 5 bases from J; bases unmatched to any gene: 6. The CDR3 has 15 residues. The CDR3 is CASSLRQGSQNIQYF. Here the CDR3 DNA reads TGTGCCAGCAGCTTACGACAGGGGTCGCAAAACATTCAGTACTTC.

This chain connects TRBV2 to TRBJ1-6, with no clear D. V lost 4 bases and J 0 bases, leaving 7 bases between the germline ends. Germline CDR1 and CDR2: SNHLY and FYNNEI. This CDR3 comprises 15 residues. CDR3 in DNA: TGTGCCAGCAGTGCTTGGAGCTCCTATAATTCACCCCTCCACTTT. Amino acid sequence: CASSAWSSYNSPLHF.

This chain uses TRBV24-1 with TRBJ2-3, with TRBD2 as a possible D gene (6 bases). V was pared by 2 bases and J by 5 bases, with 16 bases between. The CDR3 totals 16 residues. Germline CDR1 is KGHDR and CDR2 is SFDVKD. The CDR3, as DNA: TGTGCCACCAGTGATTGGGGGGACGTTAAAAGAGATACGCAGTATTTT. It yields the protein CATSDWGDVKRDTQYF.

CDR3 protein: CSVGVGTRPAGELFF. DNA for the CDR3: TGCAGCGTCGGTGTGGGGACAAGACCCGCCGGGGAGCTGTTTTTT. The rearrangement uses TRBV29-1 and TRBJ2-2; D might be TRBD1 (6 bases). Germline lookup yields CDR1 SQVTM and CDR2 ANQGSEA. This CDR3 has 15 amino acids. V was trimmed by 6 bases and J by 6 bases, leaving 20 bases between them.

V and J are TRBV5-1 and TRBJ1-1, with D hard to call. CDR3 size: 16 residues. Trimming removed 0 bases from V and 4 bases from J, with 16 bases in between. In germline, CDR1 is SGHRS, CDR2 YFSETQ. CDR3 in amino acids: CASSLVRGEVGTEAFF. CDR3 coding DNA: TGCGCCAGCAGCTTGGTACGTGGGGAGGTGGGCACTGAAGCTTTCTTT.

The chain couples TRBV7-8 to TRBJ2-7, with 8 bases fitting TRBD2. The V and J ends lost 0 bases and 4 bases, in that order; junction bases with no gene match: 5. Germline V gives CDR1 SGHVS, CDR2 FQNEAQ. The length of the CDR3 is 15 residues. CDR3 coding DNA: TGTGCCAGCAGCTTAGCCGGGGGGGCCCTGTACGAGCAGTACTTC. The encoded protein is CASSLAGGALYEQYF.